The entry below gives a single T cell receptor (beta chain) sequence along with its context. Its target is unknown. The data belong to a study of radiotherapy plus CTLA-4 blockade in lung cancer. Overall study results and limits: The authors reported that early blood T cell clone dynamics, with interferon-beta, best predicted response. Once radiotherapy plus ipilimumab had been given, TCR clones derived from tumor expanded in blood.

Libraries were prepared by immunoSEQ multiplex PCR; TCRdb keeps only in-frame clonotypes and omits some of them. The data contain about 25,000 clones, about three quarters of them seen just once; the ten biggest clones take up 3.6%. With ipilimumab providing CTLA-4 blockade, focal radiation was administered to patients who had chemo-refractory metastatic non-small-cell lung cancer. This receptor was taken from a human donor with non-small cell lung cancer who had stable disease on radiotherapy plus ipilimumab. Sequencing used peripheral blood, obtained from a patient treated with radiotherapy plus ipilimumab.

Written as DNA, the CDR3 is TGTGCCAGCAGCCCCACATTAGGGGACAGGGGGCGCCTCAAGCAGTACTTC. Translation: CASSPTLGDRGRLKQYF. The chain recombines TRBV13 with TRBJ2-7; 12 bases match TRBD1. The CDR3 contains 17 residues. V dropped 5 bases and J dropped 8; count of bases not matched to a gene: 16. From germline, CDR1 is PRHDT and CDR2 FYEKMQ (reference sequence).